This T cell receptor beta chain is drawn from a study of blood T cell repertoires in COVID-19. On the study more broadly: COVID-19 samples from acute and convalescent phases originated in the United States, Italy and Spain.

Authors' data handling: Amplifying reference gene primers gave estimates of nucleated cell counts. Produced via immunoSEQ multiplex PCR; TCRdb's table is partial and in-frame only. For V, J and clone size, that table is used; D and trimming come from the DNA. The sample lists 200,000 to 300,000 clones, 91% occurring once. A Seattle source enrolled patients during active infection and followed them longitudinally. This CDR3 region has 11 residues. With 4 bases removed from V and 7 bases from J, the gap between germline ends came to 5 bases. Source material: peripheral blood. J is TRBJ2-1 and V is TRBV12-3 or TRBV12-4, with D uncertain. This clonotype originated in a person aged 18-35 years with COVID-19, enrolled during active disease. CDR3 nucleotide sequence: TGTGCCAGCAGTTCTCGTAATGAGCAGTTCTTC. Residues: CASSSRNEQFF.